The 28 T cell receptor beta chains reported below all come from one sample, sequenced in a study of T cell responses to AZD1222 COVID-19 vaccine. Sequencing used immunoSEQ multiplex PCR; TCRdb keeps in-frame clones, though not all of them. This table has 120,000 to 150,000 clones, 90% to 95% appearing once. Material: peripheral blood, obtained on day 0 of AZD1222 vaccination. The receptors derive from an adult in good health.

The chain uses TRBV9 and TRBJ1-2; D gene unclear. V lost 0 bases and J lost 2, with 8 bases in between. The CDR3 extends over 14 amino acids. From germline, CDR1 is SGDLS and CDR2 YYNGEE. In DNA form, the CDR3 reads TGTGCCAGCAGCGTAGTCGACGCGAACTATGGCTACACCTTC. Translated: CASSVVDANYGYTF.

CDR3 DNA: TGTGCCAGCAGCCACCTGACCCCACAGAGGACGAGGGAGACCCAGTACTTC. As protein: CASSHLTPQRTRETQYF. V and J are TRBV28 and TRBJ2-5; D ambiguous. V was clipped by 6 bases and J by 5 bases, with 25 bases between them. CDR3 length equals 17 residues. Germline V lookup: CDR1 MDHEN, CDR2 SYDVKM.

V and J are TRBV7-9 and TRBJ1-4, with a possible D match to TRBD1 (5 bases). Germline lookup yields CDR1 SEHNR and CDR2 FQNEAQ (reference sequence). The germline V and J ends were trimmed by 4 bases and 2 bases, with 14 bases remaining between them. This CDR3 spans 16 amino acids. The CDR3 sequence is CASSYSGARTNEKLFF. For the CDR3, the DNA is TGTGCCAGCAGCTATTCCGGGGCGAGGACTAATGAAAAACTGTTTTTT.

The rearrangement links TRBV9 to TRBJ2-1; 12 positions agree with TRBD2. Germline loops: CDR1 SGDLS, CDR2 YYNGEE. The CDR3 totals 15 residues. With 0 bases clipped from V and 8 bases from J, the junction kept 3 bases outside the gene matches. The CDR3, as DNA: TGTGCCAGCAGCGTAGTGCCTAGCGGGAGGGATGAGCAGTTCTTC. This encodes CASSVVPSGRDEQFF.

The J gene is TRBJ1-2, the V gene TRBV6-5; 9 bases agree with TRBD1. Germline V CDR1 and CDR2: MNHEY, SVGAGI. With V trimmed by 11 bases and J by 2 bases, 6 bases remained unmatched. The CDR3 is made up of 13 amino acids. CDR3: CASRGTGNYGYTF. The CDR3 region has the DNA TGTGCCTCCCGGGGGACAGGGAACTATGGCTACACCTTC.

V usage is TRBV4-2 and J usage is TRBJ2-7, with 11 bases fitting TRBD1. The CDR3 has 20 amino acids. Germline CDR1 and CDR2: LGHNA and YNFKEQ. V lost 1 base, J lost 0 bases, and 14 bases stayed unmatched. The DNA for the CDR3 is TGTGCCAGCAGCCAAGGGGTGGGGACAGGGGGGATTGATCGCTCCTACGAGCAGTACTTC. It is translated as CASSQGVGTGGIDRSYEQYF.

CDR3 in DNA: TGTGCCAGCAGTTGGGACAGGGGCGGGCTGTTTTTT. This codes for CASSWDRGGLFF. The gene calls are TRBV28 and TRBJ2-2, with 10 bases that match TRBD1. J gave up 13 bases and V 4 bases, and 3 bases lay outside the gene matches. In germline, CDR1 is MDHEN, CDR2 SYDVKM. This CDR3 is built from 12 residues.

The genes are TRBV6-5 and TRBJ1-5; tentative D call: TRBD1 (5 bases). Germline CDR1 and CDR2: MNHEY and SVGAGI. The CDR3 totals 13 residues. V lost 10 bases and J lost 7, with 17 bases in between. As DNA, the CDR3 is TGTGCCAACGGGGGGGGATGGAGACAGCCCCAGCATTTT. As protein: CANGGGWRQPQHF.

In DNA, the CDR3 is TGTGCCAGCAGTTTAACTAGGGCCCGACGAACCAATCAGCCCCAGCATTTT. It translates to CASSLTRARRTNQPQHF. This chain joins TRBV28 and TRBJ1-5; D is unresolved. Trimming removed 2 bases from V and 3 bases from J, with 17 bases in between. CDR3 length: 17 amino acids. Looked up from germline, CDR1 is MDHEN and CDR2 is SYDVKM.

The genes are TRBV15 and TRBJ1-3; the D is unclear. Per germline, CDR1 LNHNV and CDR2 YYDKDF (reference sequence). Trimming removed 1 base at V and 6 bases at J, with 10 bases between. CDR3 length equals 14 residues. The CDR3 region is CATSRGPAENTIYF. In DNA, the CDR3 is TGTGCCACCAGCAGAGGGCCAGCGGAAAACACCATATATTTT.

This rearrangement joins TRBV6-5 to TRBJ2-2; perhaps TRBD2 as D (6 bases). Germline V lookup: CDR1 MNHEY, CDR2 SVGAGI. The CDR3 consists of 14 residues. V lost 6 bases and J 5 bases, leaving 13 bases between the germline ends. CDR3 amino acids: CASRVFGGTGELFF. CDR3 sequence (DNA): TGTGCCAGCAGGGTATTTGGAGGGACCGGGGAGCTGTTTTTT.

This rearrangement joins TRBV6-6 to TRBJ2-2; possibly TRBD2 for D (5 bases). Looked up from germline, CDR1 is MNHNY and CDR2 is SVGAGI (reference sequence). This CDR3 has 14 residues. Deletions cut 4 bases from V and 6 bases from J, with 12 bases between. Here the CDR3 reads CASSSFPGAGELFF. As DNA, the CDR3 is TGTGCCAGCAGTTCCTTCCCCGGGGCCGGGGAGCTGTTTTTT.

The chain has TRBV5-1 and TRBJ2-2; no clear D gene. Germline CDR1 and CDR2: SGHRS and YFSETQ. V was pared by 0 bases and J by 9 bases, with 9 bases between. This CDR3 contains 13 residues. The CDR3 coding sequence is TGCGCCAGCAGCTTGGGCGAAGTTTGGGAGCTGTTTTTT. Translated: CASSLGEVWELFF.

This CDR3 reads CSVAPSDTVYEQYF. The CDR3 DNA sequence: TGCAGCGTTGCCCCCTCGGACACAGTCTACGAGCAGTACTTC. This chain joins TRBV29-1 and TRBJ2-7; the D gene is possibly TRBD1 (5 bases). The CDR3 is 14 residues long. Trimming removed 4 bases at V and 3 bases at J, with 16 bases between. The V gene's germline CDR1 is SQVTM and CDR2 ANQGSEA.

V gene TRBV3-1 (or the pseudogene TRBV3-2) combines with J gene TRBJ2-1; 9 bases map to TRBD2. CDR1 LGHDT and CDR2 YNNKEL come from the germline V gene (reference sequence). The CDR3 is 17 amino acids. Trimming took 0 bases from V and 12 from J; bases not matched to a gene: 15. In DNA, the CDR3 is TGTGCCAGCAGCCAAGATCTAAGCGGGAGGACGCCGTTTATGCAGTTCTTC. Translated, it gives CASSQDLSGRTPFMQFF.

The chain links TRBV19 to TRBJ2-7; 7 nucleotides agree with TRBD1. Trimming took 5 bases from V and 4 from J; bases not matched to a gene: 5. Germline loops: CDR1 LNHDA, CDR2 SQIVND (reference sequence). CDR3 length: 13 residues. The chain's CDR3 is CASSFRQGYEQYF. The CDR3 DNA is TGTGCCAGTAGTTTCAGACAGGGTTACGAGCAGTACTTC. Based on the CDR3 plus reference TRBV19 and TRBJ2-7, the full variable domain is DGGITQSPKYLFRKEGQNVTLSCEQNLNHDAMYWYRQDPGQGLRLIYYSQIVNDFQKGDIAEGYSVSREKKESFPLTVTSAQKNPTAFYLCASSFRQGYEQYFGPGTRLTVT.

V usage is TRBV4-1 and J usage is TRBJ2-7, with 9 positions matching TRBD2. CDR3 length: 17 residues. The germline CDR1 and CDR2 sequences are MGHRA and YSYEKL. V was clipped by 3 bases and J by 4 bases; unmatched bases: 13. The CDR3 loop reads CASSQPSRAGGGYEQYF. The CDR3 nucleotides read TGCGCCAGCAGCCAGCCGAGCCGAGCGGGGGGAGGGTACGAGCAGTACTTC.

The chain couples TRBV2 to TRBJ1-5, with 12 bases fitting TRBD1. The ends lost 8 bases at V and 9 bases at J; junction bases unmatched: 8. Germline V gene sequence: CDR1 SNHLY, CDR2 FYNNEI. The length of the CDR3 is 14 residues. This chain's CDR3 is CASLGTGGDGPQHF. The CDR3 bases are TGTGCCAGCCTCGGGACAGGGGGCGACGGGCCCCAGCATTTT.

The J gene is TRBJ2-7, the V gene TRBV5-6, with a possible D match to TRBD2 (6 bases). Germline-derived CDR1 and CDR2 are SGHDT and YYEEEE. The CDR3 runs to 14 residues. Trimming removed 3 bases at V and 7 bases at J, with 17 bases between. The CDR3 DNA is TGTGCCAGCAGCTGGGGCCAGGGAGGATGGGAGCAGTACTTC. It specifies CASSWGQGGWEQYF.

This clone was seen only a few times. The rearrangement uses TRBV7-9 and TRBJ1-4, with D uncertain. Per the germline V gene, CDR1 is SEHNR and CDR2 is FQNEAQ (reference sequence). CDR3 length: 15 residues. V lost 2 bases and J 4 bases, leaving 11 bases between the germline ends. CDR3 loop: CASSLKGGLNEKLFF. DNA of the CDR3: TGTGCCAGCAGCTTAAAGGGAGGACTTAATGAAAAACTGTTTTTT.

The chain has TRBV29-1 and TRBJ1-2; D gene uncertain. Germline CDR1 and CDR2: SQVTM and ANQGSEA. Trimming left V 2 bases short and J 1 base short, with 8 bases between. This CDR3 is 13 amino acids long. CDR3 protein: CSVEQDFNYGYTF. As DNA, the CDR3 is TGCAGCGTTGAACAGGACTTTAACTATGGCTACACCTTC.

The chain combines TRBV7-3 with TRBJ2-5; 10 bases map to TRBD2. V lost 0 bases, J lost 9 bases, and 7 bases stayed unmatched. This CDR3 has 15 residues. The germline V gene has CDR1 SGHTA and CDR2 FQGTGA. In DNA, the CDR3 is TGTGCCAGCAGCTTAACTAGCGGGGGGCTGGTGCCCCAGTACTTC. This encodes CASSLTSGGLVPQYF.

The V gene is TRBV29-1, the J gene TRBJ2-5, with 7 nucleotides matching TRBD1. V trimming: 6 bases; J trimming: 5 bases; junction bases outside the gene matches: 9. This CDR3 contains 13 residues. Germline V gene sequence: CDR1 SQVTM, CDR2 ANQGSEA. CDR3 in amino acids: CSVPDRVGETQYF. CDR3 in DNA: TGCAGCGTACCCGACAGGGTTGGGGAGACCCAGTACTTC.

This sequence joins TRBV9 and TRBJ1-6; TRBD1 agrees at 9 bases. V shed 3 bases and J 8 bases; nucleotides not matched to a gene: 9. Germline CDR1 SGDLS, CDR2 YYNGEE. The length of the CDR3 is 16 residues. CDR3 nucleotide sequence: TGTGCCAGCAGCGCCGACCGGGACAGGGAGGATTCACCCCTCCACTTT. Amino acid sequence: CASSADRDREDSPLHF. Complete variable domain (other parts from reference TRBV9 and TRBJ1-6): DSGVTQTPKHLITATGQRVTLRCSPRSGDLSVYWYQQSLDQGLQFLIQYYNGEERAKGNILERFSAQQFPDLHSELNLSSLELGDSALYFCASSADRDREDSPLHFGNGTRLTVT.

This chain connects TRBV11-3 to TRBJ2-7; the match to TRBD1 covers 8 bases. J lost 1 base, V lost 5 bases, and 7 bases had no gene match. Germline CDR1 reads SGHNT; CDR2 reads YENEEA. This CDR3 spans 15 amino acids. CDR3 residues: CASSQGAGWSYEQYF. The CDR3, as DNA: TGTGCCAGCAGCCAGGGGGCGGGTTGGTCCTACGAGCAGTACTTC.

This sequence joins TRBV5-1 and TRBJ1-6; D not certain. Germline CDR1 is SGHRS and CDR2 is YFSETQ. The V end was cut by 0 bases, the J end by 0 bases, with 13 bases between. The CDR3 length is 18 residues. CDR3: CASSLAVGDSSYNSPLHF. DNA of the CDR3: TGCGCCAGCAGCTTGGCCGTCGGAGATAGCTCCTATAATTCACCCCTCCACTTT.

The chain recombines TRBV13 with TRBJ2-1, with a possible D match to TRBD2 (6 bases). This CDR3 has 13 residues. V was pared by 0 bases and J by 7 bases, with 7 bases between. Germline-derived CDR1 and CDR2 are PRHDT and FYEKMQ (reference sequence). The CDR3 sequence is CASSLGLANEQFF. The CDR3 DNA follows: TGTGCCAGCAGCTTAGGCCTAGCGAATGAGCAGTTCTTC.

The J gene is TRBJ1-1, the V gene TRBV5-1; 8 positions agree with TRBD1. The CDR3 spans 14 residues. CDR1 SGHRS and CDR2 YFSETQ come from the germline V gene. V dropped 5 bases and J dropped 1; count of bases not matched to a gene: 4. The CDR3 DNA sequence: TGCGCCAGCAGTCGTACAGGGGGGAACACTGAAGCTTTCTTT. Residues: CASSRTGGNTEAFF. Full variable domain (missing parts from reference TRBV5-1 and TRBJ1-1): KAGVTQTPRYLIKTRGQQVTLSCSPISGHRSVSWYQQTPGQGLQFLFEYFSETQRNKGNFPGRFSGRQFSNSRSEMNVSTLELGDSALYLCASSRTGGNTEAFFGQGTRLTVV.